This T cell receptor beta chain is drawn from a study of blood T cell repertoires in COVID-19. As for the study in general: Acute and convalescent COVID-19 specimens originated in the United States, Italy and Spain. T cells, B-cell-depleted T cells, or PBMCs provided the cDNA or gDNA that served as material.

Germline lookup yields CDR1 SGHTA and CDR2 FQGTGA. Losses at the gene ends were 4 bases for V and 8 bases for J; bases not matched to a gene: 10. The CDR3 sequence is 15 residues long. Original methodology: Amplifying reference gene primers gave estimates of nucleated cell counts. The assay was immunoSEQ multiplex PCR, and TCRdb's table has in-frame clones only and misses some. V and J calls plus clone size are reproduced from that table; the DNA served to infer D and trimming. The sample shows around 160,000 clones, roughly four fifths of them seen only once. The V and J genes are TRBV7-3 and TRBJ2-1, with TRBD2 matching 8 bases. Specimen: peripheral blood. The TCR sequence derives from a human donor with acute or convalescent COVID-19. The donor label of this sample is uncertain. In DNA, the CDR3 is TGTGCCAGCAGCTCGAGCGGGGGCCCCGGGTATGAGCAGTTCTTC. It encodes CASSSSGGPGYEQFF.